The next 32 T cell receptor beta chains were all read from a single sample in a study of cytomegalovirus exposure and HLA in healthy donors. The PCR ran on 60 Vbeta and 13 Jbeta primers. TCRdb's table, derived via immunoSEQ multiplex PCR, lists solely in-frame clones and lacks some. This table has 150,000 to 200,000 clones, 78% appearing once. Sequences were obtained from PBMCs. The receptors were gathered from a woman in her thirties or forties in good health and CMV-seronegative.

The chain is built from TRBV15 and TRBJ1-1; weak D call: TRBD1 (5 bases). The CDR3 loop spans 15 amino acids. The V and J ends lost 0 bases and 1 base respectively, with 9 bases between them. Germline-derived CDR1 and CDR2 are LNHNV and YYDKDF (reference sequence). CDR3 amino acids: CATSRDGHRNTEAFF. The DNA of the CDR3 is TGTGCCACCAGCAGAGATGGACACAGGAACACTGAAGCTTTCTTT.

This clone turned up a few times. The chain is built from TRBV2 and TRBJ1-1, with 7 nucleotides matching TRBD1. This CDR3 contains 12 residues. Germline V gives CDR1 SNHLY, CDR2 FYNNEI. With V trimmed by 5 bases and J by 11 bases, 8 bases remained unmatched. CDR3 residues: CASSQQGTTAFF. CDR3 bases: TGTGCCAGCAGTCAACAGGGGACGACGGCTTTCTTT.

The rearrangement uses TRBV11-2 and TRBJ2-1, with a possible D match to TRBD1 (6 bases). The germline V and J ends were trimmed by 4 bases and 16 bases, with 29 bases remaining between them. The germline CDR1 and CDR2 sequences are SGHAT and FQNNGV. CDR3 size: 16 residues. The CDR3 region has the DNA TGTGCCAGCAGCTCACAAGCAGATCCGAGACAGGCCTCATTATTCTTC. Protein sequence: CASSSQADPRQASLFF.

The rearrangement joins TRBV7-9 to TRBJ2-2; weak D call: TRBD2 (5 bases). The CDR3 runs to 18 residues. The germline V and J ends were trimmed by 7 bases and 3 bases, with 24 bases remaining between them. Germline-derived CDR1 and CDR2 are SEHNR and FQNEAQ (reference sequence). The CDR3 DNA reads as TGTGCCAGCACTTCTAAGAGGGTCCTAGCTGTTTACACCGGGGAGCTGTTTTTT. It encodes CASTSKRVLAVYTGELFF.

The chain links TRBV15 to TRBJ2-7; 7 nucleotides line up with TRBD1. CDR1 and CDR2 (germline): LNHNV, YYDKDF (reference sequence). CDR3 length equals 15 residues. J gave up 4 bases and V 1 base, and 7 bases lay outside the gene matches. The CDR3 coding sequence is TGTGCCACCAGCAGAGCTCAACAGGGGCGGTACGAGCAGTACTTC. It codes for CATSRAQQGRYEQYF. The full variable domain, rest sourced from reference TRBV15 and TRBJ2-7, is DAMVIQNPRYQVTQFGKPVTLSCSQTLNHNVMYWYQQKSSQAPKLLFHYYDKDFNNEADTPDNFQSRRPNTSFCFLDIRSPGLGDTAMYLCATSRAQQGRYEQYFGPGTRLTVT.

The V gene is TRBV7-8, the J gene TRBJ2-5, with 9 nucleotides matching TRBD2. Germline V gene sequence: CDR1 SGHVS, CDR2 FQNEAQ. The V and J ends lost 3 bases and 0 bases, in that order; junction bases with no gene match: 8. This CDR3 comprises 17 residues. For the CDR3, the DNA is TGTGCCAGCAGCTTTTATCGTAGCGGGAGAGACCAAGAGACCCAGTACTTC. Translated, it gives CASSFYRSGRDQETQYF.

Of note for this clone: Distinct nucleotide sequences in the sample also encode this CDR3. The CDR3 DNA is TGTGCCAGCAGCGTAGTGAGCGGGAACACTGAAGCTTTCTTT. The encoded protein is CASSVVSGNTEAFF. V gene TRBV9 combines with J gene TRBJ1-1; no clear D. Trimming shortened V by 0 bases and J by 1 base, and 7 bases separated the two germline ends. This CDR3 has 14 residues. Looked up from germline, CDR1 is SGDLS and CDR2 is YYNGEE.

This clone came up once. The CDR3, as DNA: TGCGCCAGCAGTGAGTCGAGGTACAGGATTGTTAGCAATCAGCCCCAGCATTTT. Amino acid sequence: CASSESRYRIVSNQPQHF. The chain employs TRBV10-1 and TRBJ1-5, with D perhaps matching TRBD1 (5 bases). Per germline, CDR1 WNHNN and CDR2 SYGVQD (reference sequence). The germline V and J ends were trimmed by 0 bases and 0 bases, with 15 bases remaining between them. CDR3 length: 18 amino acids.

The rearrangement uses TRBV5-6 and TRBJ1-1; 10 nucleotides line up with TRBD1. CDR1 is SGHDT and CDR2 is YYEEEE in the germline V gene. This CDR3 is built from 19 residues. Germline trimming cut 3 bases from V and 0 bases from J; bases unmatched to any gene: 14. The CDR3 DNA follows: TGTGCCAGCAGCTCGCCCTTGACAGGGGGCACCGACTTGAACACTGAAGCTTTCTTT. Translation gives CASSSPLTGGTDLNTEAFF. Full variable domain (missing parts from reference TRBV5-6 and TRBJ1-1): DAGVTQSPTHLIKTRGQQVTLRCSPKSGHDTVSWYQQALGQGPQFIFQYYEEEERQRGNFPDRFSGHQFPNYSSELNVNALLLGDSALYLCASSSPLTGGTDLNTEAFFGQGTRLTVV.

This clone appeared once. The same CDR3 arises from other DNA sequences in this sample as well. The genes are TRBV19 and TRBJ1-6; no firm D call. In germline, CDR1 is LNHDA, CDR2 SQIVND (reference sequence). The V end lost 2 bases, the J end lost 8 bases, and 10 bases lay between the germline ends. The CDR3 contains 14 residues. The CDR3 DNA reads as TGTGCCAGTAGTATATCGGGATGGGATTCACCCCTCCACTTT. Translated: CASSISGWDSPLHF. Full variable domain (missing parts from reference TRBV19 and TRBJ1-6): DGGITQSPKYLFRKEGQNVTLSCEQNLNHDAMYWYRQDPGQGLRLIYYSQIVNDFQKGDIAEGYSVSREKKESFPLTVTSAQKNPTAFYLCASSISGWDSPLHFGNGTRLTVT.

This sequence joins TRBV19 and TRBJ2-1, with a weak D call TRBD2 (6 bases). The CDR3 covers 14 residues. Germline V gene sequence: CDR1 LNHDA, CDR2 SQIVND (reference sequence). The V and J ends lost 10 bases and 4 bases respectively, with 17 bases between them. CDR3 protein: CATRAGGSYNEQFF. In DNA form, the CDR3 reads TGTGCCACTAGGGCTGGGGGGAGTTACAATGAGCAGTTCTTC.

The genes are TRBV27 and TRBJ1-2, with 8 positions matching TRBD1. This CDR3 is 16 amino acids long. Germline V gene data show CDR1 as MNHEY and CDR2 as SMNVEV (reference sequence). After removal of 1 base from V and 8 bases from J, the junction contained 12 bases not matched to a gene. In DNA form, the CDR3 reads TGTGCCAGCAGTTTATGGATCGGACAGGGCCATGTAGGCTACACCTTC. The encoded protein is CASSLWIGQGHVGYTF.

The rearrangement links TRBV6-5 to TRBJ1-2; D perhaps matches TRBD1 (6 bases). This CDR3 has 13 residues. Trimming took 2 bases from V and 4 from J, leaving 8 bases between them. CDR1 is MNHEY and CDR2 is SVGAGI in the germline V gene. The CDR3 DNA sequence: TGTGCCAGCAGTTACGGACAGTTCTATGGCTACACCTTC. It is translated as CASSYGQFYGYTF.

This clone appeared a few times. The chain employs TRBV7-2 and TRBJ2-1; possible D gene TRBD2, 5 bases. V shed 2 bases and J shed 2 bases, with 13 bases lying between them. The CDR3 is 16 residues long. In germline, CDR1 is SGHTA, CDR2 FQGNSA. The DNA for the CDR3 is TGTGCCAGCAGCTTAATTAGTAGCGTAACCTACAATGAGCAGTTCTTC. Translating it yields CASSLISSVTYNEQFF.

This clone has only a few counts. The chain recombines TRBV18 with TRBJ2-5; D gene uncertain. The CDR3 covers 11 residues. Trimming pared 3 bases from V and 4 bases from J, leaving 3 bases between. In germline, CDR1 is KGHSH, CDR2 LQKENI. The CDR3 sequence is CASSPRETQYF. DNA of the CDR3: TGTGCCAGCTCACCCCGAGAGACCCAGTACTTC.

V gene TRBV4-1 combines with J gene TRBJ2-1; 8 bases agree with TRBD2. This CDR3 is 16 amino acids long. CDR1 and CDR2 (germline): MGHRA, YSYEKL. V shed 3 bases and J 10 bases; nucleotides not matched to a gene: 14. The CDR3 loop is CASSQTTSGGNLEQFF. In DNA, the CDR3 is TGCGCCAGCAGCCAGACCACTAGCGGTGGCAATCTCGAGCAGTTCTTC.

This clone is labeled medium-sized. V gene TRBV19 combines with J gene TRBJ1-3; TRBD1 is a possible D gene (6 bases). CDR1 is LNHDA, CDR2 SQIVND, per germline (reference sequence). The CDR3 runs to 17 residues. The V gene lost 7 bases and the J gene lost 8 bases, with 27 bases spanning the gap. The CDR3 sequence is CASMRWFGAAGAYTIYF. The DNA of the CDR3 is TGTGCCAGTATGAGGTGGTTTGGGGCAGCAGGGGCTTACACCATATATTTT.

V usage is TRBV5-4 and J usage is TRBJ2-3; 9 bases match TRBD1. From germline, CDR1 is SGHNT and CDR2 YYREEE (reference sequence). The CDR3 extends over 15 amino acids. V trimming: 5 bases; J trimming: 4 bases; junction bases outside the gene matches: 8. CDR3 DNA: TGTGCCAGCAGACCGGACAGGGGTAGGGCAGATACGCAGTATTTT. It translates to CASRPDRGRADTQYF. The full variable domain, in which reference TRBV5-4 and TRBJ2-3 provide the parts outside the CDR3, is ETGVTQSPTHLIKTRGQQVTLRCSSQSGHNTVSWYQQALGQGPQFIFQYYREEENGRGNFPPRFSGLQFPNYSSELNVNALELDDSALYLCASRPDRGRADTQYFGPGTRLTVL.

The chain joins TRBV2 to TRBJ2-7; D is ambiguous. V lost 8 bases and J 0 bases, leaving 8 bases between the germline ends. This CDR3 has 12 residues. Germline V gene lookup returns CDR1 SNHLY and CDR2 FYNNEI. CDR3 protein: CASGYSSYEQYF. In DNA form, the CDR3 reads TGTGCCAGCGGGTACAGCTCCTACGAGCAGTACTTC.

The chain links TRBV11-2 to TRBJ2-5, with 9 bases identical to TRBD1. The J call may be wrong; the DNA end is better matched by TRBJ2-7. Germline loops: CDR1 SGHAT, CDR2 FQNNGV. The CDR3 runs to 15 residues. In DNA, the CDR3 is TGTGCCAGCAGCCGGGACAGGGTAGTTTCCTACGAGCAGTACTTC. Translated: CASSRDRVVSYEQYF.

V usage is TRBV5-4 and J usage is TRBJ1-3, with D possibly being TRBD1 (6 bases). Trimming took off 3 bases at V and 0 bases at J, with 10 bases between the two ends. Germline CDR1 and CDR2: SGHNT and YYREEE (reference sequence). This CDR3 is built from 15 residues. CDR3 DNA sequence: TGTGCCAGCAGCTCCCAACAGGGCTCTGGAAACACCATATATTTT. This codes for CASSSQQGSGNTIYF.

V gene TRBV5-1 combines with J gene TRBJ2-3; a weak D match, TRBD1 (5 bases). From germline, CDR1 is SGHRS and CDR2 YFSETQ. The CDR3 contains 14 residues. Trimming stripped 0 bases from V and 6 bases from J, with 11 bases between. CDR3 sequence: CASSLGQPVDTQYF. The CDR3 bases are TGCGCCAGCAGCTTGGGACAGCCGGTTGATACGCAGTATTTT. Combining the CDR3 with reference TRBV5-1 and TRBJ2-3 gives the whole variable domain KAGVTQTPRYLIKTRGQQVTLSCSPISGHRSVSWYQQTPGQGLQFLFEYFSETQRNKGNFPGRFSGRQFSNSRSEMNVSTLELGDSALYLCASSLGQPVDTQYFGPGTRLTVL.

This rearrangement joins TRBV6-5 to TRBJ1-6; 8 nucleotides agree with TRBD1. CDR1 is MNHEY and CDR2 is SVGAGI in the germline V gene. V dropped 10 bases and J dropped 8; count of bases not matched to a gene: 10. The CDR3 spans 14 residues. CDR3 nucleotides: TGTGCCATCAGGACGGACAGGGTGCATTCACCCCTCCACTTT. Amino acid sequence: CAIRTDRVHSPLHF.

This clone has a handful of counts. The gene calls are TRBV2 and TRBJ2-6; 11 nucleotides line up with TRBD2. The CDR3 is 18 amino acids. Germline lookup yields CDR1 SNHLY and CDR2 FYNNEI. The trim removed 8 bases at V and 0 bases at J, leaving 9 bases unmatched. The CDR3 DNA reads as TGTGCCAGCGGTAGAACGACTAGCGGGAACTCTGGGGCCAACGTCCTGACTTTC. Translated, it gives CASGRTTSGNSGANVLTF.

The chain uses TRBV5-1 and TRBJ2-1, with D possibly matching TRBD2 (7 bases). CDR3 length: 13 residues. V was trimmed by 4 bases and J by 8 bases, leaving 13 bases between them. The V gene's germline CDR1 is SGHRS and CDR2 YFSETQ. The CDR3 region has the DNA TGCGCCAGCAGCGGGGGGGCGGGGGATGAGCAGTTCTTC. This encodes CASSGGAGDEQFF.

The chain carries TRBV19 and TRBJ1-3, with 8 positions matching TRBD1. The CDR3 runs 14 residues. Germline CDR1 reads LNHDA; CDR2 reads SQIVND (reference sequence). The J segment lost 5 bases and the V segment lost 7 bases, leaving 7 bases of the junction unmatched. CDR3 sequence reads: CASTIQGARNTIYF. Here the CDR3 DNA reads TGTGCCAGTACCATCCAGGGGGCAAGAAACACCATATATTTT.

This sequence joins TRBV18 and TRBJ1-1; D remains unclear. The CDR3 has 13 amino acids. V lost 10 bases to trimming and J lost 1 base, with 13 bases between them. The germline V gene encodes CDR1 KGHSH and CDR2 LQKENI. The CDR3 DNA sequence: TGTGCCACCGCCCCCCACAAGAACACTGAAGCTTTCTTT. Translating it yields CATAPHKNTEAFF.

V and J are TRBV27 and TRBJ2-1, with a weak D call TRBD1 (6 bases). Germline CDR1 MNHEY, CDR2 SMNVEV (reference sequence). This CDR3 comprises 13 residues. V lost 5 bases, J lost 4 bases, and 9 bases lay in between. In DNA, the CDR3 is TGTGCCAGCAGTGGACAGATATACAATGAGCAGTTCTTC. This gives the protein CASSGQIYNEQFF.

The chain combines TRBV6-6 with TRBJ1-2, with D tentatively TRBD1 (6 bases). V lost 6 bases, J lost 5 bases, and 16 bases lay in between. CDR3 length: 14 residues. The germline CDR1 and CDR2 sequences are MNHNY and SVGAGI (reference sequence). The CDR3 DNA reads TGTGCCAGCAGACCCGGACAGTGGGGATATGGCTACACCTTC. Encoded protein: CASRPGQWGYGYTF.

The CDR3 protein is CASSPGATTNEKLFF. Written as DNA, the CDR3 is TGTGCCAGCTCACCAGGGGCCACAACTAATGAAAAACTGTTTTTT. V usage is TRBV18 and J usage is TRBJ1-4; a weak D match, TRBD1 (5 bases). The CDR3 covers 15 residues. V was trimmed by 2 bases and J by 0 bases, leaving 7 bases between them. Germline V gives CDR1 KGHSH, CDR2 LQKENI.

The V gene is TRBV2, the J gene TRBJ2-5; D ambiguous. Trimming removed 3 bases from V and 0 bases from J, with 8 bases in between. The CDR3 sequence is 14 residues long. The germline V gene has CDR1 SNHLY and CDR2 FYNNEI. Here the CDR3 DNA reads TGTGCCAGCAGTGACCAATTGTACCAAGAGACCCAGTACTTC. It is translated as CASSDQLYQETQYF.

A few counts support this clone. V gene TRBV6-1 combines with J gene TRBJ1-5; 7 bases are a match to TRBD1. The CDR3 runs 11 residues. Unmatched junction bases numbered 2, after V lost 8 bases and J lost 7 bases. From germline, CDR1 is MNHNS and CDR2 SASEGT. The CDR3 spells CASGRGQPQHF. The DNA of the CDR3 is TGTGCCAGCGGCAGGGGGCAGCCCCAGCATTTT.